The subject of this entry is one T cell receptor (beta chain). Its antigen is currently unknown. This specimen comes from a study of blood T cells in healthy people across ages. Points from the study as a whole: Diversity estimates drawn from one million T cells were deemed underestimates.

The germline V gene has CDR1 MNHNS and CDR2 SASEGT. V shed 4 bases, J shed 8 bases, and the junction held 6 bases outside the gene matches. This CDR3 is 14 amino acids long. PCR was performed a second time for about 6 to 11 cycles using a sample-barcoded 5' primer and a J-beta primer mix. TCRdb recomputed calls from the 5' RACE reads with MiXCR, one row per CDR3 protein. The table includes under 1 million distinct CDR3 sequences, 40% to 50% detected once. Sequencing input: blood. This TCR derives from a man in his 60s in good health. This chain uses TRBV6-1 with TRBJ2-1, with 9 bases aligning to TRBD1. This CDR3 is CASSAGTGYDEQFF. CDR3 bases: TGTGCCAGCAGTGCGGGGACAGGGTACGATGAGCAGTTCTTC.